This TCR beta chain was captured by sequencing in a study of OX40 agonist ivuxolimab in advanced cancers. Study results and limitations: Mean expanded clone counts were higher in CD8+ than CD4+ T cells. Low normalized clonal expansion also occurred in some nonresponding patients.

Here immunoSEQ multiplex PCR was the method, and the copy in TCRdb shows in-frame clones only, minus some. The sample contains roughly 46,000 clones, 88% of which appear only once. The CDR3 is made up of 10 amino acids. Germline V gene lookup returns CDR1 SQVTM and CDR2 ANQGSEA. With 5 bases removed from V and 5 bases from J, the gap between germline ends came to 6 bases. Remarks on this clone: Its antigen remains unknown.

The chain employs TRBV29-1 and TRBJ2-5; perhaps TRBD1 as D (5 bases). This sample comprised CD4+ or CD8+ T cells sorted from blood, obtained in a trial of the OX40 agonist ivuxolimab. The receptor comes from an adult with an advanced solid tumor such as melanoma, head and neck, liver or kidney cancer. CDR3 sequence: CSVSGETQYF. CDR3 DNA sequence: TGCAGCGTTTCAGGGGAGACCCAGTACTTC.